This T cell receptor beta chain derives from a study of OX40 agonist ivuxolimab in advanced cancers. V lost 1 base and J 2 bases, leaving 13 bases between the germline ends. This CDR3 comprises 16 residues. Germline assignment: CDR1 LNHNV and CDR2 YYDKDF (reference sequence). This clone has only a few counts. Assay used: immunoSEQ multiplex PCR; TCRdb lists only in-frame clones, some missing. This sample has 75,000 to 95,000 clones, with 85% to 90% found just once. The TCR was taken from an adult with an advanced solid tumor such as melanoma, head and neck, liver or kidney cancer. The chain has TRBV15 and TRBJ2-3, with D perhaps matching TRBD2 (6 bases). This material consisted of CD4+ or CD8+ T cells sorted from blood, taken in a trial of the OX40 agonist ivuxolimab. CDR3 bases: TGTGCCACCAGCAGAGGACTAGTAAGGGACACAGATACGCAGTATTTT. This encodes CATSRGLVRDTDTQYF.